These T cell receptor beta chains were read from a single sample in a study of cytotoxic CD8 clonotypes in ibrutinib-treated CLL. Repertoires were generated with immunoSEQ multiplex PCR, while TCRdb's copy carries only in-frame clones and drops some. The data hold 60,000 to 65,000 clones, with 57% observed a single time. The material sequenced was PBMCs, taken after 12 months of ibrutinib treatment. These TCRs come from a human donor with chronic lymphocytic leukemia. Both conserved end residues are part of each CDR3. D genes are given only for firm matches. Expanded clones get a size class; other rows say once, few or many, or leave the size out.

d_gene: -; v_gene: TRBV29-1; j_gene: TRBJ1-1; abundance: -; CDR3aa: CSVPDGWNTEAFF; CDR3nt: TGCAGCGTCCCGGACGGATGGAACACTGAAGCTTTCTTT
d_gene: TRBD1; v_gene: TRBV23-1; j_gene: TRBJ2-2; abundance: -; CDR3aa: CASSQPERTGYTGELFF; CDR3nt: TGCGCCAGCAGTCAACCAGAAAGGACAGGATACACCGGGGAGCTGTTTTTT
d_gene: -; v_gene: TRBV19; j_gene: TRBJ2-7; abundance: -; CDR3aa: CASSPHGARTFEQYF; CDR3nt: TGTGCCAGTAGTCCCCACGGGGCCCGGACGTTCGAGCAGTACTTC
d_gene: -; v_gene: TRBV6-5; j_gene: TRBJ1-2; abundance: -; CDR3aa: CASSSPAVRGSGTF; CDR3nt: TGTGCCAGCAGTTCCCCGGCGGTTCGAGGGTCGGGGACCTTC
d_gene: -; v_gene: TRBV9; j_gene: TRBJ2-5; abundance: few; CDR3aa: CASSVTTGNQETQYF; CDR3nt: TGTGCCAGCAGCGTCACGACAGGCAACCAAGAGACCCAGTACTTC
d_gene: TRBD2; v_gene: TRBV5-1; j_gene: TRBJ2-1; abundance: -; CDR3aa: CASSLTSGSYNEQFF; CDR3nt: TGCGCCAGCAGCTTGACTAGCGGGAGCTACAATGAGCAGTTCTTC
d_gene: -; v_gene: TRBV7-9; j_gene: TRBJ2-1; abundance: -; CDR3aa: CASSPRVSSYNEQFF; CDR3nt: TGTGCCAGCAGCCCTAGGGTGAGCTCCTACAATGAGCAGTTCTTC
d_gene: -; v_gene: TRBV6-5; j_gene: TRBJ1-2; abundance: -; CDR3aa: CASSFFGGGYGYTF; CDR3nt: TGTGCCAGCAGTTTCTTCGGCGGGGGCTATGGCTACACCTTC
d_gene: -; v_gene: TRBV10-2; j_gene: TRBJ2-6; abundance: -; CDR3aa: CASSESGGVSGANVLTF; CDR3nt: TGCGCCAGCAGTGAGTCAGGGGGGGTATCTGGGGCCAACGTCCTGACTTTC
d_gene: -; v_gene: TRBV5-1; j_gene: TRBJ1-1; abundance: -; CDR3aa: CASSLGTTEAFF; CDR3nt: TGCGCCAGCAGCTTAGGTACCACTGAAGCTTTCTTT
d_gene: TRBD2; v_gene: TRBV28; j_gene: TRBJ2-3; abundance: -; CDR3aa: CASSSSGLAGVYTQYF; CDR3nt: TGTGCCAGCAGTAGCTCGGGACTAGCGGGAGTATATACGCAGTATTTT
d_gene: -; v_gene: TRBV6-6; j_gene: TRBJ2-6; abundance: few; CDR3aa: CASSYSAGSGANVLTF; CDR3nt: TGTGCCAGCAGTTACTCGGCAGGCTCTGGGGCCAACGTCCTGACTTTC
d_gene: -; v_gene: TRBV28; j_gene: TRBJ2-1; abundance: -; CDR3aa: CATWPSLRNEQFF; CDR3nt: TGTGCCACCTGGCCCAGTCTACGCAATGAGCAGTTCTTC
d_gene: -; v_gene: TRBV5-1; j_gene: TRBJ1-4; abundance: -; CDR3aa: CASSLAGLENEKLFF; CDR3nt: TGCGCCAGCAGCTTGGCAGGACTAGAAAATGAAAAACTGTTTTTT
d_gene: -; v_gene: TRBV18; j_gene: TRBJ1-5; abundance: -; CDR3aa: CASSPRIEGYQPQHF; CDR3nt: TGTGCCAGCTCACCCAGGATAGAGGGTTACCAGCCCCAGCATTTT
d_gene: -; v_gene: TRBV12-5; j_gene: TRBJ2-3; abundance: -; CDR3aa: CASGPRTLGRETDTQYF; CDR3nt: TGTGCTAGTGGTCCTAGAACTTTGGGCAGGGAGACAGATACGCAGTATTTT
d_gene: -; v_gene: TRBV15; j_gene: TRBJ1-2; abundance: once; CDR3aa: CATRAGGENYGYTF; CDR3nt: TGTGCCACCAGGGCGGGGGGGGAAAACTATGGCTACACCTTC
d_gene: TRBD2; v_gene: TRBV7-6; j_gene: TRBJ2-3; abundance: -; CDR3aa: CASSFASGRDTQYF; CDR3nt: TGTGCCAGCAGCTTTGCTAGCGGGAGAGATACGCAGTATTTT
d_gene: -; v_gene: TRBV6-5; j_gene: TRBJ1-5; abundance: -; CDR3aa: CATQQGLSQPQHF; CDR3nt: TGTGCCACGCAGCAGGGGCTCAGTCAGCCCCAGCATTTT
d_gene: -; v_gene: TRBV10-3; j_gene: TRBJ1-2; abundance: -; CDR3aa: CASSPTFGSVTNYGYTF; CDR3nt: TGTGCCAGCAGCCCGACGTTCGGGTCAGTTACTAACTATGGCTACACCTTC
d_gene: -; v_gene: TRBV27; j_gene: TRBJ2-2; abundance: few; CDR3aa: CASSPNTGELFF; CDR3nt: TGTGCCAGCAGCCCGAACACCGGGGAGCTGTTTTTT
d_gene: -; v_gene: TRBV5-1; j_gene: TRBJ2-6; abundance: -; CDR3aa: CASSPNPKPVGLHSGANVLTF; CDR3nt: TGCGCCAGCAGCCCAAACCCCAAACCGGTGGGACTCCACTCTGGGGCCAACGTCCTGACTTTC
d_gene: TRBD2; v_gene: TRBV2; j_gene: TRBJ2-5; abundance: -; CDR3aa: CASSTDGRAEETQYF; CDR3nt: TGTGCCAGCAGTACCGACGGGAGGGCTGAAGAGACCCAGTACTTC
d_gene: TRBD1; v_gene: TRBV5-1; j_gene: TRBJ2-7; abundance: few; CDR3aa: CASSLFGTVYEQYF; CDR3nt: TGCGCCAGCAGCTTATTCGGGACAGTGTACGAGCAGTACTTC
d_gene: TRBD1; v_gene: TRBV28; j_gene: TRBJ1-2; abundance: many; CDR3aa: CASSSGQGDYGYTF; CDR3nt: TGTGCCAGCAGTTCTGGACAGGGGGACTATGGCTACACCTTC
d_gene: -; v_gene: TRBV5-1; j_gene: TRBJ2-5; abundance: few; CDR3aa: CASSFTGERETQYF; CDR3nt: TGCGCCAGCAGCTTCACCGGGGAAAGAGAGACCCAGTACTTC
d_gene: TRBD2; v_gene: TRBV11-2; j_gene: TRBJ2-3; abundance: -; CDR3aa: CASSQRERTDTQYF; CDR3nt: TGTGCCAGCAGCCAGCGGGAGCGGACAGATACGCAGTATTTT